This T cell receptor beta chain emerged from a study of blood T cell repertoires in COVID-19. TCRdb's table, derived via immunoSEQ multiplex PCR, lists solely in-frame clones and lacks some. The sample lists about 170,000 clones, roughly 80% occurring once. From germline, CDR1 is SEHNR and CDR2 FQNEAQ (reference sequence). This CDR3 contains 14 residues. The ends were cut back, 5 bases at V and 7 bases at J, with 12 bases in the middle. The chain has TRBV7-9 and TRBJ1-6, with TRBD1 as a possible D gene (5 bases). The sequencing input was peripheral blood. The TCR was taken from a human donor with acute or convalescent COVID-19. The donor label of this sample is uncertain. As DNA, the CDR3 is TGTGCCAGCAGCCCCCAGGGACTGAATTCACCCCTCCACTTT. Residues: CASSPQGLNSPLHF. The full variable domain, rest sourced from reference TRBV7-9 and TRBJ1-6, is DTGVSQNPRHKITKRGQNVTFRCDPISEHNRLYWYRQTLGQGPEFLTYFQNEAQLEKSRLLSDRFSAERPKGSFSTLEIQRTEQGDSAMYLCASSPQGLNSPLHFGNGTRLTVT.